This T cell receptor beta chain was sequenced in a study of blood T cell repertoires in COVID-19. Study in general: T cells, B-cell-depleted T cells, or PBMCs supplied cDNA or gDNA.

Germline values: CDR1 MDHEN, CDR2 SYDVKM. V lost 5 bases and J lost 8; bases outside the gene matches: 12. The CDR3 covers 15 residues. The participants were between roughly 18 and 89 years old and came from fewer than 25 US areas. Cohort assignment relied on participant-reported clinical history. In the original workflow: Reference gene primer amplification in the assay estimated nucleated cell counts. TCRdb keeps only in-frame clones here, not all; method: immunoSEQ multiplex PCR. V, J and clone size reflect that table, while D and trimming were determined from the DNA. The sample lists 120,000 to 150,000 clones; roughly 90% were seen once.

V gene TRBV28 combines with J gene TRBJ1-5, with TRBD1 matching 7 bases. Sequencing input: PBMCs or T cells enriched from blood (not recorded which). The TCR comes from a woman aged 35 to 49 who had been exposed to COVID-19. The CDR3 DNA is TGTGCCAGCAGTACAGGGGCCGCTGTCCTTAAGCCCCAGCATTTT. It is translated as CASSTGAAVLKPQHF.